A selection of T cell receptor beta chains follows, all from one sample in a study of response to subunit inactivated influenza vaccine. TCRdb re-analysed the RT-PCR reads in MiXCR, keeping a single row per CDR3 protein. Here the sample spans about 700,000 distinct CDR3 sequences, 15% to 18% being singletons. The sample here was PBMCs from blood, taken approximately 12 days after vaccination. The source is a man in his fifties or sixties who received an inactivated influenza vaccine. CDR3s leave out the opening cysteine and the closing phenylalanine or tryptophan. A D gene is named only where the DNA matches it firmly.

D,V,CDR3
-,TRBV7-8,ASSVGTINEQF
TRBD2,TRBV28,ASRQLAGSYNEQF
-,TRBV10-3,AISEARDYGYT
TRBD2,TRBV11-2,ASSLAGLAAYEQY
-,TRBV4-1,ASSQGEGGGSYNEQF
-,TRBV5-1,ASSLAPGETQY
TRBD2,TRBV5-1,ASSPGSGVLTDTQY
-,TRBV23-1,ASTSRPATNEKLF
TRBD1,TRBV28,ASIRPGTGSYEQY
-,TRBV24-1,ATSDLMGTGELF
TRBD2,TRBV29-1,SVAPSGSSYNEQF
TRBD2,TRBV4-3,ASSQGGGTGDTQY
-,TRBV30,AWTGTDPETQY
TRBD1,TRBV5-5,ASSLVATGTLYEQY
TRBD1,TRBV27,ASSLLTGTGPYGYT
TRBD2,TRBV20-1,SASAGTSSGELF
-,TRBV4-3,ASSQGTGGYTEAF
TRBD2,TRBV12-3/TRBV12-4,ASSSLGEGSNTGELF
-,TRBV9,ASLTRGLRYNSPLH
-,TRBV6-1,ASSLQVQGPGELF
-,TRBV20-1,SATDGASYNERF
-,TRBV5-1,ASSGGQSTDTQY
-,TRBV2,ASARYEQY
TRBD2,TRBV20-1,SARGSRLAARETQY
TRBD1,TRBV10-3,ANGQGVNTIY
TRBD2,TRBV9,ASSAGRAGGTDTQY
TRBD1,TRBV15,ATSRRTGRRAGDTQY
TRBD2,TRBV20-1,SASSGGAADTQY
-,TRBV24-1,ATTAFASNEQF
TRBD2,TRBV18,ASSPGGTYEQY
-,TRBV6-2/TRBV6-3,ASSTDGYDPYEQY
TRBD2,TRBV20-1,SASKRERQDTQY
-,TRBV12-3/TRBV12-4,ASTGGVTSTDTQY
TRBD2,TRBV12-3/TRBV12-4,ASTHLAVITDTQY
-,TRBV20-1,SAFDSQETQY
-,TRBV20-1,SARDFRGSEAF
-,TRBV7-2,ASSRAGAVGKY
-,TRBV20-1,SAPGPSYNSPLH
TRBD2,TRBV13,ASSLISGGKNIQY
TRBD2,TRBV12-3/TRBV12-4,ATRTSGKPGEQY
TRBD1,TRBV20-1,SARGTGVNEQF
TRBD2,TRBV29-1,SVEASGTSYNEQF
TRBD1,TRBV18,ASSATGAVGQPQH
TRBD1,TRBV10-3,AIGYRGEETQY
TRBD1,TRBV13,ASSRTGGPNQPQH
-,TRBV2,ASRAGDTGELF
-,TRBV5-6,ASSLGGDFGNTIY
-,TRBV6-2/TRBV6-3,ASSYRDHGETQY